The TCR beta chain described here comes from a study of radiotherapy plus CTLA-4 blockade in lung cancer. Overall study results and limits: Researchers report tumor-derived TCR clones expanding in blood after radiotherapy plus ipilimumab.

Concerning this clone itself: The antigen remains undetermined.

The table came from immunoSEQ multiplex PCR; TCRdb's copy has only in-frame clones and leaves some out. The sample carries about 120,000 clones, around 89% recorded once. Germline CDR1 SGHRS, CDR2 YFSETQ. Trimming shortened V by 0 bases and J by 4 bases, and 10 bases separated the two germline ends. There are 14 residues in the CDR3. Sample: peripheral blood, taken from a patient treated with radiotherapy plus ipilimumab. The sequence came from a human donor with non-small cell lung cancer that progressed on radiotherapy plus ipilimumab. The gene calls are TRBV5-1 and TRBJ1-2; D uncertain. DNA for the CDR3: TGCGCCAGCAGCTTGGATGACACGGGCTATGGCTACACCTTC. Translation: CASSLDDTGYGYTF.